This T cell receptor (beta chain) was found in a study of identical twins (dated by TCRdb to 2016 to 2017). With regard to the full study: The study deep-sequenced TCR alpha and beta repertoires from monozygotic twins, unrelated adults of various ages and cord blood to test whether fetal clonotypes persist. To rule out contamination, replicate twin experiments were performed at different times with different library preparation protocols.

The CDR3, cysteine through valine, is 14 amino acids long. The read is trimmed to its CDR3 DNA, 42 bases read in frame from base 1. The CDR1 and CDR2 encoded by the germline V gene are MNHNS and SASEGT. From V the trimming removes 3 bases and from J it removes 2 bases, while the gene matches leave 3 bases of the junction unaccounted for. Only healthy Caucasian donors were included. The twin cohort consisted of three pairs of female monozygotic twins, all aged about 18 to 29 years. Peripheral blood mononuclear cells were the source from which RNA for the TCR libraries was isolated. General study outcomes and caveats: In monozygotic twins, out-of-frame TCR alpha sharing was systematically underestimated by recombination models, although the models agreed with sharing between unrelated individuals. Compared with coincidental sharing between unrelated individuals, an excess of low generation-probability sequences was observed among out-of-frame TCR alpha sequences shared between twins. A weaker excess of twin sharing was found in beta out-of-frame sequences because the signal-to-noise ratio was lowered by fewer shared sequences. Because the same donors could not be followed over many years, conclusions were based on cross-sectional statistical analysis. Invariant T cells such as MAIT and iNKT could partly confound zero-insertion analyses, although diverse VJ usage argued against such confounding for most clonotypes. Abundant cord blood beta clonotypes had fewer insertions, young adult naive repertoires showed a similar but weaker trend, and memory repertoires showed no such trend.

Library preparation was by 5' RACE. The reads were generated on an Illumina HiSeq 2000. A universal primer binding site was added through template switching, and the final cDNA carried a unique molecular identifier so that TCR cDNA molecules could be counted accurately. Specific primers in the conserved constant-segment region were used to synthesize first-strand cDNA for TCR alpha and beta chains. To control for contamination, every cDNA library was double barcoded, receiving both a SMART-Mk sample barcode and Illumina barcodes. Two successive PCR steps introduced TruSeq adapter sequences along with Illumina sample barcodes. The Illumina HiSeq platform was used with custom primers to sequence TCR alpha and beta cDNA libraries. The original pipeline was this. MiGEC processed the raw reads to extract unique molecular identifiers, while MiXCR was used to determine the CDR3 positions. For each individual, recombination models were inferred using an EM algorithm with the repgenHMM and IGoR tools. The analysis of shared clonotypes was done with the tcR package in R, with sharing normalized by the product of cloneset sizes. Out-of-frame nonproductive sequences were analyzed to study raw recombination free of thymic and clonal selection effects. Using fastp trimming at Q25 and MiXCR clonotype assembly, TCRdb reanalyzed the public sequencing data and kept in-frame beta chains. Each entry is one CDR3 protein sequence, shown with its most common DNA and genes. The V and J calls and clone size are TCRdb's, not the authors'. The sample table shows some 900,000 distinct CDR3 sequences, and roughly 12% are seen once. Around 1.5% of the sample goes to the ten largest clones.

A word on this clonotype: It lacks a known antigen. Base qualities are missing; no much larger clone stands one base away.

A further study also used this sample, focusing on yellow fever vaccine responses in identical twins. The second source states: According to the authors, the vaccine-induced T cell response in identical twins seemed to be partly convergent and partly specific to each individual. In the study, vaccine-responding T cell clones were precisely tracked in identical twins.

The origin of this receptor is a woman between 18 and 30 years old in good health. Specimen: PBMCs. The chain is assembled from TRBV6-1 and TRBJ2-7, and 8 junction bases match TRBD2. The nucleotides read TGTGCCAGCAGTGATGCGGGGGGCCCCTACGAGCAGTACGTC. Translated, this gives CASSDAGGPYEQYV.